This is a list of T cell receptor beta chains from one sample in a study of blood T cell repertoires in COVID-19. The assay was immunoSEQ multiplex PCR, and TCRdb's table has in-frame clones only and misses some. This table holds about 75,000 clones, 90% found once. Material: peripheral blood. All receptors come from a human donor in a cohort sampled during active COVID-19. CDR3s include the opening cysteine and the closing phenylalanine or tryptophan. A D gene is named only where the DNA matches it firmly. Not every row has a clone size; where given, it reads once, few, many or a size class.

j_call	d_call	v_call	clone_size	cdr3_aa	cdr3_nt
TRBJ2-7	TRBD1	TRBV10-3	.	CAISALEQGRFEQYF	TGTGCCATCAGTGCTCTGGAACAGGGGCGTTTCGAGCAGTACTTC
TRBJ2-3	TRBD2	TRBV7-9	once	CASSLGKPSGDTDTQYF	TGTGCCAGCAGCTTAGGAAAGCCTAGCGGGGACACAGATACGCAGTATTTT
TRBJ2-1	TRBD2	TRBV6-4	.	CASSDSGLAGKVSYNEQFF	TGTGCCAGCAGTGACTCAGGACTAGCGGGGAAAGTATCCTACAATGAGCAGTTCTTC
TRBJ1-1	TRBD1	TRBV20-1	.	CSASSGTGGRMNTEAFF	TGCAGTGCTAGTTCGGGGACAGGGGGCCGTATGAACACTGAAGCTTTCTTT
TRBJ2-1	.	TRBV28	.	CASSSTTSRYNEQFF	TGTGCCAGCAGTTCGACTACCAGCAGGTACAATGAGCAGTTCTTC
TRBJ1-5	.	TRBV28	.	CASKGSRGDYSNQPQHF	TGTGCCAGCAAAGGCAGCAGGGGAGACTATAGCAATCAGCCCCAGCATTTT
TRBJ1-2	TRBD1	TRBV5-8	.	CASSQGQVGYGYTF	TGTGCCAGCAGCCAGGGACAGGTCGGCTATGGCTACACCTTC
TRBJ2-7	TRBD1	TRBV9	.	CASSEGAAETFYEQYF	TGTGCCAGCAGCGAGGGGGCAGCGGAGACGTTCTACGAGCAGTACTTC
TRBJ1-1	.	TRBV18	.	CASSPGQLHTEAFF	TGTGCCAGCTCACCAGGACAGTTACACACTGAAGCTTTCTTT
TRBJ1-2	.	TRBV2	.	CASRAPGRRGGKGYTF	TGTGCCAGCAGAGCCCCGGGCAGGAGAGGAGGGAAAGGCTACACCTTC
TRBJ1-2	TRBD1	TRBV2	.	CASTISEGAGYGYTF	TGTGCCAGCACCATCTCCGAGGGGGCAGGGTATGGCTACACCTTC
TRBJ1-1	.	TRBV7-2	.	CASSLMGGRDTEAFF	TGTGCCAGCAGCTTAATGGGGGGTAGGGACACTGAAGCTTTCTTT
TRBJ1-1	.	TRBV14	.	CASSQSRIGTEAFF	TGTGCCAGCAGCCAGTCCAGGATCGGCACTGAAGCTTTCTTT
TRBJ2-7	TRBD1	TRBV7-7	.	CASSLSGQGAYEQYF	TGTGCCAGCAGCTTGAGCGGACAGGGGGCTTACGAGCAGTACTTC
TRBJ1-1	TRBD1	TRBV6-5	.	CASSSSTGYTEAFF	TGTGCCAGCAGTTCGTCGACAGGGTACACTGAAGCTTTCTTT
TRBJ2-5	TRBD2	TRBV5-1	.	CASSLVPSGSQETQYF	TGCGCCAGCAGCTTGGTCCCTAGCGGCTCTCAAGAGACCCAGTACTTC
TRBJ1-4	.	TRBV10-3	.	CAISDGLTGFEKLFF	TGTGCCATCAGTGATGGTCTAACAGGGTTCGAAAAACTGTTTTTT